This TCR beta chain was sequenced for a study of response to subunit inactivated influenza vaccine. This clonotype has a count of ten or more. TCRdb redid the calling of the RT-PCR reads with MiXCR, one entry per CDR3 protein. The sample has about 500,000 distinct CDR3 sequences; 15% to 20% are singletons. This CDR3 comprises 13 residues. Between the trimmed V and J ends, which lost 6 bases and 3 bases, there was a span of 12 bases. The germline CDR1 and CDR2 sequences are MNHNY and SVGAGI (reference sequence). The V call is TRBV6-6, the J call TRBJ2-7; weak D call: TRBD1 (6 bases). Material: CD4+ T cells sorted from PBMCs, obtained 23 months after vaccination. This sequence originates from a man between 50 and 69 years old who received an inactivated influenza vaccine. The CDR3 reads CASRRDRHYEQYF. DNA for the CDR3: TGTGCCAGCAGGCGCGACAGGCACTACGAGCAGTACTTC.